This T cell receptor (beta chain) was captured in a study of control samples from healthy donors and cancer patients. Trimming cost V 4 bases and J 8 bases, with 17 bases left between them. The CDR3 length is 15 residues. Germline V gene data show CDR1 as SEHNR and CDR2 as FQNEAQ (reference sequence). Generated by immunoSEQ multiplex PCR, the TCRdb table keeps only in-frame clones and is missing some. The sample lists about 140,000 clones, 90% to 95% occurring once. The chain carries TRBV7-9 and TRBJ1-4; D is perhaps TRBD1 (5 bases). The sequenced sample consisted of blood. The source of this sequence is a man in his forties in good health. In nucleotides, the CDR3 is TGTGCCAGCAGCTCCAGGACAAGGTGGGGGGAAAAACTGTTTTTT. Translated: CASSSRTRWGEKLFF.